This T cell receptor (beta chain) was sequenced during a study of OX40 agonist ivuxolimab in advanced cancers. About the research overall: Ivuxolimab, an antibody that agonizes OX40 (CD134), was administered to the patients. Mean age 60 years, range 23 to 79; just over 80% male.

The method was immunoSEQ multiplex PCR; TCRdb's version includes in-frame clones alone and lacks a portion of them. The sample yields more than 95,000 clones, roughly 95% seen once. Germline-derived CDR1 and CDR2 are SGHTA and FQGNSA. The length of the CDR3 is 14 residues. Trimming took off 3 bases at V and 0 bases at J, with 8 bases between the two ends. The sequencing used CD4+ or CD8+ T cells sorted from blood, collected in a trial of the OX40 agonist ivuxolimab. The sequence came from an adult with an advanced solid tumor such as melanoma, head and neck, liver or kidney cancer. The chain combines TRBV7-2 with TRBJ1-1; D remains ambiguous. The DNA of the CDR3 is TGTGCCAGCAGCTTGGGCCACTTGAACACTGAAGCTTTCTTT. It codes for CASSLGHLNTEAFF.